This T cell receptor beta chain came from a study of T cells in Graves' hyperthyroidism and ophthalmopathy. On this clonotype itself: Its antigen is not known.

RNA transcripts provided the source from which TCR beta CDR3 regions were amplified. During a first-round RT-PCR of the TCR CDR3, the HTBI primer set was used. In TCRdb, the multiplex PCR reads were re-called with MiXCR into one record per CDR3 protein. The table lists some 370,000 distinct CDR3 sequences, over 12% of them singletons, with around 28% in the top ten. Study results and limitations: Median prediction lead before ophthalmopathy onset was 6.5 months with the model.

This CDR3 has 15 residues. From germline, CDR1 is SGHRS and CDR2 YFSETQ. V dropped 4 bases and J dropped 6; count of bases not matched to a gene: 8. The TCR was taken from a man between 50 and 59 years old with Graves' ophthalmopathy. The material sequenced was blood. The chain has TRBV5-1 and TRBJ2-1, with TRBD2 identical over 9 bases. CDR3 DNA sequence: TGCGCCAGCAGCCCGACCGGGACTAGCCTCAATGAGCAGTTCTTC. Translating gives CASSPTGTSLNEQFF.